The 12 T cell receptor beta chains given below trace back to one sample, sequenced in a study of CD8+ T cells in alopecia areata. Following extraction, RNA underwent reverse transcription to cDNA, which served as the sequencing template. TCRdb keeps only in-frame clones here, not all; method: immunoSEQ multiplex PCR. The sample contains a few hundred thousand clones, under 60% of which appear only once. Treatment here: oral pan-JAK inhibitor, 5-10 mg twice daily. The sample in question was CD4+ T cells sorted from blood, obtained at week 4, from a patient treated with tofacitinib. Source of these receptors: a human donor with alopecia areata.

The chain has TRBV2 and TRBJ1-5; TRBD1 matches at 10 bases. The CDR3 extends over 16 amino acids. Germline assignment: CDR1 SNHLY and CDR2 FYNNEI. The ends lost 4 bases at V and 7 bases at J; junction bases unmatched: 10. The CDR3 coding sequence is TGTGCCAGCAGTGCCTCCGGGACAGGGGTGGGACAGCCCCAGCATTTT. This translates into CASSASGTGVGQPQHF. Supplemented by reference TRBV2 and TRBJ1-5, the full variable domain reads EPEVTQTPSHQVTQMGQEVILRCVPISNHLYFYWYRQILGQKVEFLVSFYNNEISEKSEIFDDQFSVERPDGSNFTLKIRSTKLEDSAMYFCASSASGTGVGQPQHFGDGTRLSIL.

The chain uses TRBV14 and TRBJ2-1; tentatively, D is TRBD2 (5 bases). Germline V gives CDR1 SGHDN, CDR2 FVKESK. CDR3 length: 18 residues. V lost 5 bases, J lost 0 bases, and 20 bases lay in between. The CDR3 DNA reads as TGTGCCAGCAGCTCGGGGAAGACACAACTCAGCTCCTACAATGAGCAGTTCTTC. Protein: CASSSGKTQLSSYNEQFF.

The chain carries TRBV10-3 and TRBJ2-7; D unclear. Trimming took 3 bases from V and 4 from J, leaving 10 bases between them. CDR1 is ENHRY, CDR2 SYGVKD, per germline. The CDR3 spans 13 residues. CDR3 loop: CAISESLVYEQYF. For the CDR3, the DNA is TGTGCCATCAGTGAAAGTTTAGTTTACGAGCAGTACTTC.

The CDR3 nucleotides are TGTGCCAGCAGCCCCAGACAGGGACTTGGCTACACCTTC. Protein product: CASSPRQGLGYTF. The chain has TRBV2 and TRBJ1-2, with 7 bases matching TRBD1. Germline V gives CDR1 SNHLY, CDR2 FYNNEI. Trimming took 6 bases from V and 7 from J; bases not matched to a gene: 8. This CDR3 contains 13 residues.

The V gene is TRBV9, the J gene TRBJ1-2; D gene ambiguous. The germline V gene has CDR1 SGDLS and CDR2 YYNGEE. Trimming removed 0 bases from V and 4 bases from J, with 10 bases in between. This CDR3 has 14 amino acids. In DNA, the CDR3 is TGTGCCAGCAGCGTAGATCCAGACTCCTATGGCTACACCTTC. Translation: CASSVDPDSYGYTF.

The rearrangement links TRBV25-1 to TRBJ1-2, with TRBD1 as a possible D gene (5 bases). V was shortened by 3 bases and J by 0 bases, with 11 bases between the two germline ends. Germline V gene lookup returns CDR1 MGHDK and CDR2 SYGVNS. This CDR3 has 15 residues. This CDR3 is CASSDRGGANYGYTF. The CDR3 nucleotides are TGTGCCAGCAGTGATCGGGGCGGAGCTAACTATGGCTACACCTTC.

A remark on this clone: The junction does not match germline at one end; this may be a read error. The V gene is TRBV27, the J gene TRBJ2-3; TRBD1 agrees at 7 bases. The CDR3 contains 13 residues. CDR1 and CDR2 (germline): MNHEY, SMNVEV (reference sequence). The CDR3 loop reads CATSRQGSDTQYF. CDR3 bases: TGTGCCACCAGTAGACAGGGCTCAGATACGCAGTATTTT.

The chain uses TRBV5-1 and TRBJ2-2; possibly TRBD1 for D (6 bases). Germline loops: CDR1 SGHRS, CDR2 YFSETQ. Between the trimmed V and J ends, which lost 6 bases and 3 bases, there was a span of 21 bases. The CDR3 length is 17 residues. CDR3 amino acids: CASKWLGGPDDTGELFF. CDR3 nucleotides: TGCGCCAGCAAGTGGTTAGGGGGACCTGACGACACCGGGGAGCTGTTTTTT.

The gene calls are TRBV18 and TRBJ1-1, with 7 bases lining up with TRBD1. Germline CDR1 and CDR2: KGHSH and LQKENI. Trimming removed 6 bases from V and 0 bases from J; junction bases left unmatched: 4. This CDR3 comprises 14 residues. The CDR3 coding sequence is TGTGCCAGCTCGCCGGGACAGATGAACACTGAAGCTTTCTTT. Encoded protein: CASSPGQMNTEAFF.

The chain carries TRBV29-1 and TRBJ1-2; TRBD1 aligns across 9 bases. Germline lookup yields CDR1 SQVTM and CDR2 ANQGSEA. Losses at the gene ends were 7 bases for V and 7 bases for J; bases not matched to a gene: 4. CDR3 length: 11 residues. The CDR3 DNA follows: TGCAGCGAAATGACAGGGGGTGGCTACACCTTC. Its protein is CSEMTGGGYTF.

V usage is TRBV7-9 and J usage is TRBJ2-3; D possibly matches TRBD1 or TRBD2 (5 bases each). V was cut by 5 bases and J by 0 bases, with 12 bases left in between. The germline V gene has CDR1 SEHNR and CDR2 FQNEAQ (reference sequence). This CDR3 has 15 amino acids. The CDR3 DNA reads as TGTGCCAGCAGCCCGGATGGGGGAAGCACAGATACGCAGTATTTT. This codes for CASSPDGGSTDTQYF.

V usage is TRBV19 and J usage is TRBJ2-6; 7 bases line up with TRBD1. Germline loops: CDR1 LNHDA, CDR2 SQIVND (reference sequence). Trimming cost V 8 bases and J 1 base; bases outside gene matches: 2. The CDR3 runs to 14 residues. The CDR3 DNA reads as TGTGCCAGTCAGGACAGGTCTGGGGCCAACGTCCTGACTTTC. The encoded protein is CASQDRSGANVLTF.